Below are 12 T cell receptor beta chains sequenced from a single sample in a study of shared clonotypes between healthy human individuals (dated by TCRdb to the early 2020s). Libraries were prepared through the immunoSEQ multiplex PCR assay. Sourced from immuneACCESS, this table was stored by TCRdb with only in-frame sequences that have V and J called. A share of the clones is absent; for the studies checked, an unresolved V gene accounts for under half, and the remainder has no known explanation. The sample records about half a million clones, roughly 83% of which are singletons. The ten top clones hold about 13% of the sample. Source material: PBMCs. Receptor source: a woman aged 40 to 50 in good health. Some clones in this sample may be carry-over from other donors' samples.

This clone was picked up a small number of times. The rearrangement links TRBV2 to TRBJ2-1; 7 bases agree with TRBD2. This CDR3 comprises 14 residues. CDR1 and CDR2 (germline): SNHLY, FYNNEI. The ends lost 7 bases at V and 10 bases at J; junction bases unmatched: 13. The CDR3 protein is CASTLRGETSEQFF. CDR3 DNA: TGTGCCAGCACCCTAAGGGGAGAGACTAGCGAGCAGTTCTTC. The variable domain in full, with the rest retrieved from reference TRBV2 and TRBJ2-1, is EPEVTQTPSHQVTQMGQEVILRCVPISNHLYFYWYRQILGQKVEFLVSFYNNEISEKSEIFDDQFSVERPDGSNFTLKIRSTKLEDSAMYFCASTLRGETSEQFFGPGTRLTVL.

Regarding this clone: The junction does not match germline at one end; this may be a read error. The J gene is TRBJ1-2, the V gene TRBV5-4; D may be TRBD1 (5 bases). CDR1 and CDR2 (germline): SGHNT, YYREEE (reference sequence). This CDR3 has 12 residues. The CDR3 DNA is TGTGCCAGCAGCACCGACAGTAGGGGCTTCACCTTC. This encodes CASSTDSRGFTF.

This chain uses TRBV19 with TRBJ2-2; 7 bases match TRBD1. Looked up from germline, CDR1 is LNHDA and CDR2 is SQIVND (reference sequence). Trimming cost V 9 bases and J 1 base; bases outside gene matches: 11. This CDR3 contains 16 residues. The CDR3 is CASLRSTGVNTGELFF. The CDR3 DNA follows: TGTGCCAGCCTACGCTCCACAGGGGTGAACACCGGGGAGCTGTTTTTT.

The chain joins TRBV6-6 to TRBJ1-5; 7 nucleotides line up with TRBD1. CDR1 is MNHNY, CDR2 SVGAGI, per germline (reference sequence). V shed 8 bases and J 4 bases; nucleotides not matched to a gene: 11. This CDR3 has 15 residues. The DNA for the CDR3 is TGTGCCAGCGCTACCCCTCTGACAGGGAATCAGCCCCAGCATTTT. Amino acid sequence: CASATPLTGNQPQHF.

The chain combines TRBV6-6 with TRBJ2-7; possible D gene TRBD1, 6 bases. This CDR3 has 14 residues. The V and J ends lost 6 bases and 1 base respectively, with 13 bases between them. CDR1 is MNHNY, CDR2 SVGAGI, per germline (reference sequence). Written as DNA, the CDR3 is TGTGCCAGCAGCTCTATACAGGGTTCCTACGAGCAGTACTTC. Amino acids: CASSSIQGSYEQYF.

The chain joins TRBV15 to TRBJ1-1; no clear D. From germline, CDR1 is LNHNV and CDR2 YYDKDF (reference sequence). The CDR3 spans 14 residues. V was cut by 1 base and J by 4 bases, with 10 bases left in between. In DNA form, the CDR3 reads TGTGCCACCAGCAGAGGTGGGGAACCCACTGAAGCTTTCTTT. This encodes CATSRGGEPTEAFF.

The genes are TRBV5-1 and TRBJ2-1; D might be TRBD1 or TRBD2, each matching 5 bases. Germline V CDR1 and CDR2: SGHRS, YFSETQ. The CDR3 has 15 residues. Trimming left V 2 bases short and J 5 bases short, with 14 bases between. The CDR3: CASSFGTNAHNEQFF. CDR3 sequence (DNA): TGCGCCAGCAGCTTCGGGACCAATGCTCACAATGAGCAGTTCTTC. The whole variable domain, filled in from reference TRBV5-1 and TRBJ2-1, reads KAGVTQTPRYLIKTRGQQVTLSCSPISGHRSVSWYQQTPGQGLQFLFEYFSETQRNKGNFPGRFSGRQFSNSRSEMNVSTLELGDSALYLCASSFGTNAHNEQFFGPGTRLTVL.

This sequence joins TRBV28 and TRBJ2-1; D is unclear. V was clipped by 8 bases and J by 4 bases, with 21 bases between them. The germline gives CDR1 MDHEN, CDR2 SYDVKM. The CDR3 sequence is 16 residues long. The CDR3 loop is CASPIDRRMAYNEQFF. The CDR3 DNA follows: TGTGCCAGCCCTATAGACCGACGAATGGCATACAATGAGCAGTTCTTC.

V and J are TRBV11-2 and TRBJ1-1; no definite D call. The germline CDR1 and CDR2 sequences are SGHAT and FQNNGV. V lost 0 bases and J 6 bases, leaving 8 bases between the germline ends. CDR3 size: 13 residues. The CDR3 protein is CASSLERFSEAFF. The DNA for the CDR3 is TGTGCCAGCAGCTTAGAAAGGTTCTCTGAAGCTTTCTTT.

Concerning this clone itself: Compared with germline, one end of the junction differs, possibly owing to a read error. The chain links TRBV5-1 to TRBJ2-4; D unclear. Per germline, CDR1 SGHRS and CDR2 YFSETQ. This CDR3 contains 13 residues. The CDR3 sequence is CASSLSWKSIQYF. The CDR3 coding sequence is TGCGCCAGCAGCTTGTCTTGGAAAAGCATTCAGTACTTC.

The V gene is TRBV7-3, the J gene TRBJ1-2; 9 nucleotides match TRBD1. Germline assignment: CDR1 SGHTA and CDR2 FQGTGA. V lost 5 bases, J lost 10 bases, and 8 bases stayed unmatched. This CDR3 comprises 13 residues. CDR3 nucleotide sequence: TGTGCCAGCAGCCAGGGACAGGGAGAAGTCTACACCTTC. This sequence encodes CASSQGQGEVYTF.

J is TRBJ2-3 and V is TRBV11-3; D possibly corresponds to TRBD2 (5 bases). Germline values: CDR1 SGHNT, CDR2 YENEEA. The ends were cut back, 5 bases at V and 6 bases at J, with 15 bases in the middle. The CDR3 extends over 14 amino acids. The CDR3 loop is CASSPGAERDTQYF. The CDR3 DNA is TGTGCCAGCAGCCCCGGAGCGGAACGGGATACGCAGTATTTT. The full variable domain, its missing parts supplied by reference TRBV11-3 and TRBJ2-3, is EAGVVQSPRYKIIEKKQPVAFWCNPISGHNTLYWYLQNLGQGPELLIRYENEEAVDDSQLPKDRFSAERLKGVDSTLKIQPAELGDSAVYLCASSPGAERDTQYFGPGTRLTVL.